These T cell receptor beta chains were read from a single sample in a study of early T cells in non-severe SARS-CoV-2 infection. TCRdb ran MiXCR on the 5' RACE reads and lists one entry per CDR3 protein. The data show 65,000 to 95,000 distinct CDR3 sequences, less than 15% seen once. The source was whole blood, collected at baseline. These receptors were obtained from an adult who was a healthcare worker with PCR-confirmed SARS-CoV-2 infection or an uninfected control (not recorded which). The donor label of this sample is uncertain. Both conserved end residues are part of each CDR3. A D gene is named only where the DNA matches it firmly. Only part of the rows carry a size: once, few, many, or a class if the clone is expanded.

clone_size j_call v_call d_call cdr3_nt cdr3_aa
few TRBJ2-3 TRBV5-4 NA TGTGCCAGCCGCTGGTGGGACTTCAACACAGATACGCAGTATTTT CASRWWDFNTDTQYF
NA TRBJ2-7 TRBV25-1 TRBD1 TGTGCCAGCACGTCGACAGGGGCGCACGAGCAGTACTTC CASTSTGAHEQYF
many TRBJ2-1 TRBV2 NA TGTGCCAGCAAAGGGCGGGAGCAGTTCTTC CASKGREQFF
many TRBJ1-2 TRBV12-3/TRBV12-4 NA TGTGCCAGCAGTTGGGGGGGATTGGGTGGCTACACCTTC CASSWGGLGGYTF
few TRBJ1-4 TRBV21-1 NA TGTGCCAGCAGCAACAGGGGGTTGGATGAAAAACTGTTTTTT CASSNRGLDEKLFF
NA TRBJ2-5 TRBV2 NA TGTGCCAGCACGCGGACTGGGCAGGGTCGAGAGACCCAGTACTTC CASTRTGQGRETQYF
many TRBJ1-3 TRBV12-3/TRBV12-4 TRBD1 TGTGCCAGCAGTGAAGACAGGGCTGGAAACACCATATATTTT CASSEDRAGNTIYF
NA TRBJ1-2 TRBV15 NA TGTGCCACCAGCAGAGATGAAGGGGTTTTAAAGATTGGCTACACCTTC CATSRDEGVLKIGYTF
NA TRBJ2-7 TRBV19 NA TGTGCCAGTAGTATATGGGCTCCGACCTACGAGCAGTACTTC CASSIWAPTYEQYF
NA TRBJ1-1 TRBV6-2/TRBV6-3 NA TGTGCCAGCAGTAGCATGGACGGAATGAACACTGAAGCTTTCTTT CASSSMDGMNTEAFF
few TRBJ2-7 TRBV3-1 NA TGTGCCAGCAGCCACGAGGCCCGGTCCTACGAGCAGTACTTC CASSHEARSYEQYF
NA TRBJ2-2 TRBV5-5 NA TGTGCCAGCAGCTTGGAACAGTGGGCGGCCGGGGAGCTGTTTTTT CASSLEQWAAGELFF
NA TRBJ1-1 TRBV5-4 NA TGTGCCAGCAGCGCCTCGGACACTGAAGCTTTCTTT CASSASDTEAFF
NA TRBJ2-7 TRBV3-1 TRBD2 TGTGCCAGCACCGCGGGACTAGCGGGGGCCTCCTACGAGCAGTACTTC CASTAGLAGASYEQYF
many TRBJ2-5 TRBV4-2 TRBD2 TGTGCCAGCAGCGAAACTAGCGGGACGGAGACCCAGTACTTC CASSETSGTETQYF
large TRBJ2-1 TRBV7-9 TRBD2 TGTGCCAGCAGCTTACTAGCGGACGGAGAGCAGTTCTTC CASSLLADGEQFF
many TRBJ2-1 TRBV9 TRBD1 TGTGCCAGCAGCCCTGGACAGGGACGTTACAATGAGCAGTTCTTC CASSPGQGRYNEQFF
many TRBJ2-6 TRBV7-6 NA TGTGCCAGCAGCTTAGGAGGGGCTGGGGCCAACGTCCTGACTTTC CASSLGGAGANVLTF
many TRBJ2-3 TRBV7-6 TRBD2 TGTGCCAGCAGCCCGACGGAGGGTACTAGCGGGAGTTTTACAGATACGCAGTATTTT CASSPTEGTSGSFTDTQYF
many TRBJ2-5 TRBV9 TRBD1 TGTGCCAGCAGCGTAGCAGGGGGCCAAGAGACCCAGTACTTC CASSVAGGQETQYF
NA TRBJ2-7 TRBV5-1 TRBD1 TGCGCCAGCAGCTTGGCCTATCTGGCAGGGGGATACGAGCAGTACTTC CASSLAYLAGGYEQYF
few TRBJ2-1 TRBV10-2 TRBD2 TGCGCCACCCTGGGGGACTACAGCAATGAGCAGTTCTTC CATLGDYSNEQFF
NA TRBJ2-3 TRBV20-1 TRBD2 TGCAGTGCTAGAGATATACAGCGGGGGGGCGACACAGATACGCAGTATTTT CSARDIQRGGDTDTQYF
many TRBJ2-7 TRBV9 NA TGTGCCAGCAGCCCTGCGCAGGGACGCTACTACGAGCAGTACTTC CASSPAQGRYYEQYF
many TRBJ2-7 TRBV6-2/TRBV6-3 NA TGTGCCAGCAGTTTCGATGGCGAGCAGTACTTC CASSFDGEQYF
few TRBJ2-5 TRBV7-2 TRBD2 TGTGCCAGCAGCTTAGTCCTTGCGGGGGACCAGTACTTC CASSLVLAGDQYF
few TRBJ2-1 TRBV4-1 NA TGCGCCAGCAGCCAGGTAACGGGACGGATGATCAATGAGCAGTTCTTC CASSQVTGRMINEQFF
few TRBJ2-7 TRBV30 NA TGTGCCTGGGACTCGAGGAGCTCCTACGAGCAGTACTTC CAWDSRSSYEQYF
NA TRBJ2-3 TRBV18 TRBD2 TGTGCCACCACGCGGGCTGGCGGGAGTGCAGATACGCAGTATTTT CATTRAGGSADTQYF
NA TRBJ2-7 TRBV18 NA TGTGCCAGCTCACCCCAAGCGAACTACGAGCAGTACTTC CASSPQANYEQYF
few TRBJ2-3 TRBV7-9 NA TGTGCCAGCAGCTTATCTCTGGCCAGGGGCACAGATACGCAGTATTTT CASSLSLARGTDTQYF
NA TRBJ2-7 TRBV12-3/TRBV12-4 TRBD2 TGTGCCAGCAGCCGCCAGCTAGCGGGGGACTACGAGCAGTACTTC CASSRQLAGDYEQYF
few TRBJ1-2 TRBV27 NA TGTGCCAGCAGTTTAGGAGGGTTCGGCTACACCTTC CASSLGGFGYTF
few TRBJ2-7 TRBV7-9 TRBD1 TGTGCCAGCAGCGATTTACGCGGACAGGAAGAGTACTTC CASSDLRGQEEYF
NA TRBJ2-7 TRBV6-5 NA TGTGCCAGCTTTTCCTACTCGGACACCGGCGAGCAGTACTTC CASFSYSDTGEQYF
many TRBJ1-2 TRBV4-1 NA TGCGCCAGCAGCCAGGGAGTAAACTATGGCTACACCTTC CASSQGVNYGYTF
NA TRBJ2-1 TRBV6-6 NA TGTGCCAGCAGTTCTGGGGGTTCCTACAATGAGCAGTTCTTC CASSSGGSYNEQFF
many TRBJ2-1 TRBV29-1 TRBD2 TGCAGCGTCCCCCGTGGGACTAGCGGGGACAACAATGAGCAGTTCTTC CSVPRGTSGDNNEQFF
NA TRBJ1-1 TRBV12-3/TRBV12-4 NA TGTGCCAGCAGTTTAAAGTTTTTGCTAGGCACACACACTGAAGCTTTCTTT CASSLKFLLGTHTEAFF
NA TRBJ2-3 TRBV27 NA TGTGCCAGCAGGGCTAAGAGGACAGTTACAGTCCGGCCAGATACGCAGTATTTT CASRAKRTVTVRPDTQYF
few TRBJ2-7 TRBV27 TRBD2 TGTGCCAGCAGTTCAAAACTAGCGGGAGGGTCTGAGCAGTACTTC CASSSKLAGGSEQYF
few TRBJ2-1 TRBV9 NA TGTGCCAGCAGCGTAGGCGGAGGATACAATGAGCAGTTCTTC CASSVGGGYNEQFF
few TRBJ2-7 TRBV10-3 TRBD1 TGTGCCACCCTCACCCGGGACAGGGTCTACGAGCAGTACTTC CATLTRDRVYEQYF
NA TRBJ2-7 TRBV20-1 TRBD1 TGCAGTGCTAGAGATTTAGACAGGGGAGGTATCTACGAGCAGTACTTC CSARDLDRGGIYEQYF
few TRBJ1-5 TRBV5-1 NA TGCGCCAGCAGCTTGGACAGAGGAAATCAGCCCCAGCATTTT CASSLDRGNQPQHF
NA TRBJ1-4 TRBV9 NA TGTGCCAGCAGCCCCACAGGAGGTAATGAAAAACTGTTTTTT CASSPTGGNEKLFF
many TRBJ2-3 TRBV24-1 NA TGTGCCACCAGTAACTCAGATACGCAGTATTTT CATSNSDTQYF
few TRBJ2-7 TRBV14 NA TGTGCCAGCAGCCAATCTGATACTGGGGAGCAGTACTTC CASSQSDTGEQYF
medium-sized TRBJ2-7 TRBV11-2 NA TGTGCCAGCAGCCTTACTAGGAACGAGCAGTACTTC CASSLTRNEQYF
many TRBJ2-2 TRBV4-2 TRBD1 TGTGCCAGCAGCCACTTAGCAGGGGGCGCGAACACCGGGGAGCTGTTTTTT CASSHLAGGANTGELFF
NA TRBJ2-5 TRBV14 TRBD2 TGTGCCAGCAGCCCCTGGACTAGCGGGGGGGCCCGGGGAGAGACCCAGTACTTC CASSPWTSGGARGETQYF